The TCR beta chain under discussion was sequenced for a study of fetal regulatory T cell absence and autoimmunity. Whole-study findings and limits: Oligoclonal TCR enrichment in pancreas over cord blood reached over 90-fold for some clones.

V gave up 2 bases and J gave up 2 bases, with 11 bases separating them. The CDR3 is made up of 15 amino acids. Germline CDR1 is SGHTA and CDR2 is FQGNSA. Points on this clone: The antigen is undetermined.

Repertoires were generated with immunoSEQ multiplex PCR, while TCRdb's copy carries only in-frame clones and drops some. This repertoire shows about 50,000 clones, 70% to 85% found once; its top ten account for 0.35% to 0.45%. This chain links TRBV7-2 with TRBJ2-3; D is uncertain. Sequenced input: cord blood. The receptor was isolated from a newborn boy with IPEX syndrome. The CDR3 loop is CASSLTLGPTDTQYF. CDR3 nucleotide sequence: TGTGCCAGCAGCTTAACCCTAGGACCCACAGATACGCAGTATTTT. Combining the CDR3 with reference TRBV7-2 and TRBJ2-3 gives the whole variable domain GAGVSQSPSNKVTEKGKDVELRCDPISGHTALYWYRQSLGQGLEFLIYFQGNSAPDKSGLPSDRFSAERTGGSVSTLTIQRTQQEDSAVYLCASSLTLGPTDTQYFGPGTRLTVL.